Below, 20 T cell receptor beta chains from the same sample are listed, as sequenced in a study of CD8+CD57+ T cells in acquired aplastic anemia. Template material for TCR beta VDJ and CDR3 profiling consisted of genomic DNA. TCRdb itself ran the reads through MiXCR, one entry per CDR3 protein. The sample has around 430,000 distinct CDR3 sequences, about a third seen once. Sequenced patients had shown CD8+CD57+ cell expansion by flow cytometry. The sample consisted of sorted CD4+, CD8+, or CD8+CD57+ T cells (not recorded which) from PBMCs. These receptors all stem from a human donor with aplastic anemia.

This chain uses TRBV11-1 with TRBJ2-7; 9 bases agree with TRBD1. Unmatched junction bases numbered 14, after V lost 8 bases and J lost 3 bases. The CDR3 is 16 amino acids. Per the germline V gene, CDR1 is SGHAT and CDR2 is FQDESV (reference sequence). The CDR3: CASGQGRGQRVYEQYF. The CDR3 DNA sequence: TGTGCCAGCGGACAGGGGCGGGGACAGCGAGTCTACGAGCAGTACTTC.

This clonotype has ten or more counts. The chain carries TRBV7-9 and TRBJ1-5; no firm D call. Germline values: CDR1 SEHNR, CDR2 FQNEAQ (reference sequence). CDR3 length: 15 amino acids. V was trimmed by 5 bases and J by 1 base, leaving 12 bases between them. CDR3 sequence (DNA): TGTGCCAGCAGCCATGTGGGGAGGAGCAATCAGCCCCAGCATTTT. It is translated as CASSHVGRSNQPQHF.

This clonotype has only a few counts. A much larger clonotype is one base distant, so this may be a read error. The chain links TRBV2 to TRBJ2-5; possible D gene TRBD2, 5 bases. Trimming took 8 bases from V and 4 from J, leaving 8 bases between them. CDR1 and CDR2 from the germline V gene are SNHLY and FYNNEI. This CDR3 is built from 11 residues. The CDR3 reads CASAGGETQYF. CDR3 in DNA: TGTGCCAGCGCTGGAGGAGAGACCCAGTACTTC.

In this sample, this clonotype turned up a few times. The genes are TRBV24-1 and TRBJ2-5, with D possibly TRBD2 on 6 matching bases. The CDR3 is 14 residues long. Trimming removed 11 bases from V and 5 bases from J, with 20 bases in between. Germline V gene data show CDR1 as KGHDR and CDR2 as SFDVKD. CDR3 protein: CASSQRTNGETQYF. Here the CDR3 DNA reads TGTGCCAGCAGCCAGAGGACTAATGGGGAGACCCAGTACTTC.

The V call is TRBV19, the J call TRBJ2-2, with D unresolved. Per the germline V gene, CDR1 is LNHDA and CDR2 is SQIVND (reference sequence). Trimming removed 6 bases at V and 4 bases at J, with 9 bases between. The CDR3 loop spans 13 amino acids. The CDR3 DNA reads TGTGCCAGTAGCAACGACCCCACCGGGGAGCTGTTTTTT. It translates to CASSNDPTGELFF. Full variable domain (remainder filled in from reference TRBV19 and TRBJ2-2): DGGITQSPKYLFRKEGQNVTLSCEQNLNHDAMYWYRQDPGQGLRLIYYSQIVNDFQKGDIAEGYSVSREKKESFPLTVTSAQKNPTAFYLCASSNDPTGELFFGEGSRLTVL.

This clonotype has ten or more counts. The rearrangement joins TRBV11-2 to TRBJ1-6; maybe TRBD1 (5 bases). The CDR3 sequence is 18 residues long. The V end lost 6 bases, the J end lost 6 bases, and 24 bases lay between the germline ends. Germline CDR1 SGHAT, CDR2 FQNNGV. The DNA of the CDR3 is TGTGCCAGCAGTTCCGTGACCGACAGCAATCCCCGTAATTCACCCCTCCACTTT. The encoded protein is CASSSVTDSNPRNSPLHF. The variable domain in full, with the rest retrieved from reference TRBV11-2 and TRBJ1-6, is EAGVAQSPRYKIIEKRQSVAFWCNPISGHATLYWYQQILGQGPKLLIQFQNNGVVDDSQLPKDRFSAERLKGVDSTLKIQPAKLEDSAVYLCASSSVTDSNPRNSPLHFGNGTRLTVT.

The sample holds many counts of this clonotype. The V gene is TRBV10-3, the J gene TRBJ2-1, with D perhaps matching TRBD2 (6 bases). Trimming cost V 6 bases and J 8 bases, with 20 bases left between them. The CDR3 is 15 residues long. Germline V gives CDR1 ENHRY, CDR2 SYGVKD. Here the CDR3 reads CAIRMGLSNGDEQFF. Written as DNA, the CDR3 is TGTGCCATCAGGATGGGACTCTCAAATGGGGATGAGCAGTTCTTC.

The chain has TRBV15 and TRBJ1-2, with 7 nucleotides matching TRBD1. Germline trimming cut 1 base from V and 0 bases from J; bases unmatched to any gene: 2. This CDR3 is built from 15 residues. CDR1 and CDR2 (germline): LNHNV, YYDKDF (reference sequence). CDR3 in DNA: TGTGCCACCAGCAGAGGGACAGGCACTAACTATGGCTACACCTTC. As protein: CATSRGTGTNYGYTF.

The chain is built from TRBV6-2 or TRBV6-3 and TRBJ1-2, with 9 bases matching TRBD1. In germline, CDR1 is MNHEY, CDR2 SVGEGT. The J segment lost 8 bases and the V segment lost 6 bases, leaving 7 bases of the junction unmatched. The CDR3 spans 13 residues. The CDR3 spells CASRIRTGEGYTF. DNA of the CDR3: TGTGCCAGCAGGATCCGGACAGGGGAAGGCTACACCTTC.

The rearrangement uses TRBV20-1 and TRBJ2-3; 8 nucleotides align to TRBD2. The CDR3 is made up of 16 amino acids. Looked up from germline, CDR1 is DFQATT and CDR2 is SNEGSKA (reference sequence). After removal of 5 bases from V and 6 bases from J, the junction contained 16 bases not matched to a gene. The chain's CDR3 is CSADSLVREGLDTQYF. The CDR3 DNA is TGCAGTGCTGACTCACTGGTTCGGGAGGGCCTCGATACGCAGTATTTT.

As to this clonotype: This may be a read error, as it is one base from a much larger clone. J is TRBJ1-3 and V is TRBV2; tentative D call: TRBD1 (6 bases). The CDR3 covers 15 residues. Germline-derived CDR1 and CDR2 are SNHLY and FYNNEI. The CDR3: CASTPSGGGGSTIYF. CDR3 bases: TGTGCCAGCACCCCGTCCGGGGGCGGAGGAAGCACCATATATTTT.

The rearrangement links TRBV3-1 to TRBJ1-2, with TRBD1 as a possible D gene (5 bases). This CDR3 comprises 15 residues. Germline V lookup: CDR1 LGHDT, CDR2 YNNKEL (reference sequence). Deletions cut 4 bases from V and 0 bases from J, with 12 bases between. CDR3 in DNA: TGTGCCAGCAGCCCAAGTTGGGGGACTAACTATGGCTACACCTTC. This translates into CASSPSWGTNYGYTF.

Regarding this clonotype: This clone may be a read error of a much larger clone one base away. V is TRBV9 and J is TRBJ2-7; D not resolved. The length of the CDR3 is 13 residues. Germline V gene sequence: CDR1 SGDLS, CDR2 YYNGEE. CDR3 in DNA: TGTGCCAGCAGCGTAGGGCAGTACTACAAGCAGTACTTC. This encodes CASSVGQYYKQYF.

This rearrangement joins TRBV20-1 to TRBJ2-5; 7 bases are a match to TRBD2. In germline, CDR1 is DFQATT, CDR2 SNEGSKA (reference sequence). CDR3 length: 17 residues. The J segment lost 2 bases and the V segment lost 5 bases, leaving 17 bases of the junction unmatched. CDR3 coding DNA: TGCAGTGCTGAAACCGGGACTAACGTGCTTTTACAAGAGACCCAGTACTTC. Translated, it gives CSAETGTNVLLQETQYF.

This clonotype was seen more than once but under ten times. The gene calls are TRBV7-3 and TRBJ2-1; 7 bases are shared with TRBD2. The CDR3 is 15 residues long. Germline V lookup: CDR1 SGHTA, CDR2 FQGTGA. After removal of 4 bases from V and 1 base from J, the junction contained 4 bases not matched to a gene. The CDR3 sequence is CASSSTSASYNEQFF. CDR3 in DNA: TGTGCCAGCAGCTCAACTAGCGCATCCTACAATGAGCAGTTCTTC.

V usage is TRBV7-3 and J usage is TRBJ2-5; no clear D. V shed 5 bases and J shed 5 bases, with 21 bases lying between them. The germline CDR1 and CDR2 sequences are SGHTA and FQGTGA. This CDR3 comprises 16 residues. The CDR3 protein is CASSPLGLVGRETQYF. In DNA, the CDR3 is TGTGCCAGCAGCCCCCTCGGCCTAGTCGGTCGGGAGACCCAGTACTTC.

This clonotype came up many times. The chain is built from TRBV2 and TRBJ1-2, with 8 nucleotides matching TRBD1. Germline CDR1 is SNHLY and CDR2 is FYNNEI. The CDR3 has 13 amino acids. Trimming at V came to 5 bases and at J to 8 bases, leaving 7 bases not matched to a gene. CDR3 sequence: CASSRTGREGYTF. CDR3 bases: TGTGCCAGCAGTCGGACAGGGAGGGAAGGCTACACCTTC.

This clonotype was seen repeatedly, ten times or more. The chain recombines TRBV2 with TRBJ2-7; D uncertain. Trimming removed 4 bases from V and 6 bases from J, with 16 bases in between. Germline CDR1 reads SNHLY; CDR2 reads FYNNEI. This CDR3 is built from 14 residues. CDR3 nucleotides: TGTGCCAGCAGTGTTTCCGGGTTGGCGTTCGAGCAGTACTTC. Translation: CASSVSGLAFEQYF. Combining the CDR3 with reference TRBV2 and TRBJ2-7 gives the whole variable domain EPEVTQTPSHQVTQMGQEVILRCVPISNHLYFYWYRQILGQKVEFLVSFYNNEISEKSEIFDDQFSVERPDGSNFTLKIRSTKLEDSAMYFCASSVSGLAFEQYFGPGTRLTVT.

This clonotype was observed at least ten times. The chain has TRBV2 and TRBJ2-5; 9 bases are a match to TRBD2. The CDR3 contains 14 residues. Trimming took 6 bases from V and 2 from J; bases not matched to a gene: 4. Germline-derived CDR1 and CDR2 are SNHLY and FYNNEI. In nucleotides, the CDR3 is TGTGCCAGCAGCCGGACTAGCGAACAAGAGACCCAGTACTTC. Encoded protein: CASSRTSEQETQYF.

This clonotype was recorded at least ten times. The rearrangement links TRBV7-2 to TRBJ2-7; unclear D gene. The CDR3 spans 14 residues. V was shortened by 2 bases and J by 1 base, with 9 bases between the two germline ends. Germline CDR1 reads SGHTA; CDR2 reads FQGNSA. CDR3 sequence reads: CASSLIFGSYEQYF. In DNA form, the CDR3 reads TGTGCCAGCAGCTTAATCTTCGGTTCCTACGAGCAGTACTTC.